The sequence of this TCR beta chain was determined in a study of shared clonotypes between healthy human individuals. Study-level points and caveats: A few donors held 5% to 5.5% of naive CD4 clonotypes in common. Compared with clonotypes that all four donors shared, non-shared clonotypes had lower generation probabilities.

Trimming shortened V by 3 bases and J by 4 bases, and 10 bases separated the two germline ends. The CDR3 has 14 amino acids. Germline V gives CDR1 MNHNS, CDR2 SASEGT. Sorted subsets were amplified in replicate PCRs using 200 ng DNA, about 30,000 T cell genomes. Here immunoSEQ multiplex PCR was the method, and the copy in TCRdb shows in-frame clones only, minus some. The sample records roughly 2 million clones, under 97% being singletons. As concerns this clone: Antigen unknown.

The sequence derives from a man younger than 35 in good health. The chain is built from TRBV6-1 and TRBJ1-3; D is ambiguous. Sample: naive CD4+ T cells sorted from blood. The sample's subset: CD45RA+ positively selected. The CDR3 bases are TGTGCCAGCAGTGACCGGGCAAGGGGAAACACCATATATTTT. Protein product: CASSDRARGNTIYF.